Below are 32 T cell receptor beta chains sequenced from a single sample in a study of blood T cell repertoires in COVID-19. Assay used: immunoSEQ multiplex PCR; TCRdb lists only in-frame clones, some missing. The sample carries over 100,000 clones, 79% recorded once. Sequenced material: peripheral blood. Receptor source: an elderly woman with acute or convalescent COVID-19.

The gene calls are TRBV6-4 and TRBJ2-5; 8 positions match TRBD1. In germline, CDR1 is MRHNA, CDR2 SNTAGT. This CDR3 has 13 amino acids. With 3 bases clipped from V and 8 bases from J, the junction kept 5 bases outside the gene matches. CDR3 in DNA: TGTGCCAGCAGTGAGGGGACAGGAGCAACCCAGTACTTC. Amino acid sequence: CASSEGTGATQYF.

The chain is built from TRBV7-9 and TRBJ2-2, with 11 positions matching TRBD1. The CDR3 totals 16 residues. Germline-derived CDR1 and CDR2 are SEHNR and FQNEAQ (reference sequence). J was trimmed by 7 bases and V by 4 bases; bases with no gene match: 8. CDR3 loop: CASSSGQGALGGELFF. CDR3 in DNA: TGTGCCAGCAGCTCCGGACAGGGGGCGCTTGGCGGGGAGCTGTTTTTT. Filled out from reference TRBV7-9 and TRBJ2-2, the complete variable domain reads DTGVSQNPRHKITKRGQNVTFRCDPISEHNRLYWYRQTLGQGPEFLTYFQNEAQLEKSRLLSDRFSAERPKGSFSTLEIQRTEQGDSAMYLCASSSGQGALGGELFFGEGSRLTVL.

The chain recombines TRBV29-1 with TRBJ2-1; 8 nucleotides align to TRBD2. With V trimmed by 5 bases and J by 0 bases, 3 bases remained unmatched. The CDR3 loop spans 14 amino acids. Germline assignment: CDR1 SQVTM and CDR2 ANQGSEA. CDR3 protein: CSVPGGGSYNEQFF. CDR3 DNA: TGCAGCGTTCCCGGGGGGGGCTCCTACAATGAGCAGTTCTTC.

The chain is built from TRBV2 and TRBJ1-6, with D unclear. Germline V gene sequence: CDR1 SNHLY, CDR2 FYNNEI. The V end was cut by 2 bases, the J end by 6 bases, with 11 bases between. The CDR3 spans 15 residues. This CDR3 reads CASSERNSFNSPLHF. CDR3 sequence (DNA): TGTGCCAGCAGTGAACGGAACAGCTTTAATTCACCCCTCCACTTT.

The V and J genes are TRBV5-1 and TRBJ1-5, with a possible D match to TRBD1 (6 bases). V lost 4 bases, J lost 5 bases, and 16 bases lay in between. Germline values: CDR1 SGHRS, CDR2 YFSETQ. The CDR3 consists of 15 residues. CDR3 region: CASSTGGGAYQPQHF. The CDR3 DNA sequence: TGCGCCAGCAGCACGGGCGGGGGGGCGTATCAGCCCCAGCATTTT.

The V and J genes are TRBV10-3 and TRBJ1-4; 8 bases are a match to TRBD1. The CDR3 extends over 14 amino acids. Trimming cost V 10 bases and J 4 bases; bases outside gene matches: 8. Germline CDR1 is ENHRY and CDR2 is SYGVKD. The CDR3 DNA is TGTGCCACCGGGACAGGCCTGTTTAATGAAAAACTGTTTTTT. It codes for CATGTGLFNEKLFF.

This clone has a single count. The chain uses TRBV27 and TRBJ1-1; TRBD1 matches 11 bases. Germline V gene lookup returns CDR1 MNHEY and CDR2 SMNVEV (reference sequence). The CDR3 runs 16 residues. V was pared by 1 base and J by 0 bases, with 1 base of the junction left unmatched. Written as DNA, the CDR3 is TGTGCCAGCAGTTTATGGACAGGGGGCATGAACACTGAAGCTTTCTTT. This encodes CASSLWTGGMNTEAFF.

The chain combines TRBV11-2 with TRBJ2-3; the D is unclear. The ends were cut back, 3 bases at V and 4 bases at J, with 14 bases in the middle. The germline V gene encodes CDR1 SGHAT and CDR2 FQNNGV. The CDR3 spans 15 residues. The CDR3 reads CASSFAQRPADTQYF. DNA of the CDR3: TGTGCCAGCAGCTTTGCCCAGCGTCCCGCAGATACGCAGTATTTT.

The chain couples TRBV30 to TRBJ2-5, with D hard to call. Germline values: CDR1 GTSNPN, CDR2 SVGIG (reference sequence). V lost 0 bases and J lost 1, with 6 bases in between. This CDR3 is 13 amino acids long. CDR3 loop: CAWSVSSQETQYF. DNA of the CDR3: TGTGCCTGGAGTGTATCCTCCCAAGAGACCCAGTACTTC.

CDR3 in DNA: TGTGCCAGCTCATGGAGCTCGGCACAGGGGGCTTATGGGGCCAACGTCCTGACTTTC. Protein sequence: CASSWSSAQGAYGANVLTF. V gene TRBV18 combines with J gene TRBJ2-6, with 9 positions matching TRBD1. CDR1 is KGHSH and CDR2 is LQKENI in the germline V gene. There are 19 residues in the CDR3. V shed 5 bases and J 3 bases; nucleotides not matched to a gene: 14. Using reference TRBV18 and TRBJ2-6 for the parts outside the CDR3, the full variable domain is NAGVMQNPRHLVRRRGQEARLRCSPMKGHSHVYWYRQLPEEGLKFMVYLQKENIIDESGMPKERFSAEFPKEGPSILRIQQVVRGDSAAYFCASSWSSAQGAYGANVLTFGAGSRLTVL.

This clone was observed a few times. The V gene is TRBV27, the J gene TRBJ1-4; 10 nucleotides match TRBD1. Looked up from germline, CDR1 is MNHEY and CDR2 is SMNVEV (reference sequence). V lost 5 bases and J lost 6; bases outside the gene matches: 6. The length of the CDR3 is 15 residues. For the CDR3, the DNA is TGTGCCAGCAGTGCCCGGACAGGGGGTGATGAAAAACTGTTTTTT. This gives the protein CASSARTGGDEKLFF.

The CDR3 here is CASSVGISGWEKLFF. DNA of the CDR3: TGTGCCAGCAGCGTAGGGATCTCAGGGTGGGAAAAACTGTTTTTT. The J gene is TRBJ1-4, the V gene TRBV9, with a weak D call TRBD1 (5 bases). The germline V gene has CDR1 SGDLS and CDR2 YYNGEE. The CDR3 has 15 amino acids. Trimming removed 0 bases at V and 8 bases at J, with 14 bases between.

There are a few counts of this clone. A read error may account for a junction end that differs from germline. The chain has TRBV6-5 and TRBJ1-1; 8 bases match TRBD1. The CDR3 is 14 residues long. Germline CDR1 reads MNHEY; CDR2 reads SVGAGI. This CDR3 reads CASSHSTGDTEAFF. The CDR3 nucleotides read TGTGCCAGCAGTCACTCGACAGGGGACACTGAAGCTTTCTTT.

The CDR3 coding sequence is TGTGCCTGGACCCCGGACAGGGGGTTGAGTGGCTACACCTTC. Its translation: CAWTPDRGLSGYTF. The chain couples TRBV30 to TRBJ1-2, with 10 bases lining up with TRBD1. The germline CDR1 and CDR2 sequences are GTSNPN and SVGIG (reference sequence). Germline trimming cut 4 bases from V and 7 bases from J; bases unmatched to any gene: 9. The CDR3 contains 14 residues.

This clone was counted only a few times. This chain uses TRBV3-1 (or the pseudogene TRBV3-2) with TRBJ2-2; D gene unclear. Germline CDR1 and CDR2: LGHDT and YNNKEL (reference sequence). The CDR3 extends over 13 amino acids. Between the trimmed V and J ends, which lost 1 base and 4 bases, there was a span of 4 bases. The CDR3 sequence is CASSQAITGELFF. CDR3 DNA: TGTGCCAGCAGCCAAGCCATCACCGGGGAGCTGTTTTTT.

The chain employs TRBV4-3 and TRBJ2-7; a possible D gene is TRBD2 (6 bases). The CDR3 contains 16 residues. Germline lookup yields CDR1 LGHNA and CDR2 YSLEER. Trimming cost V 0 bases and J 1 base, with 13 bases left between them. This CDR3 reads CASSQDGRAGSYEQYF. The CDR3 DNA is TGCGCCAGCAGCCAAGATGGGCGGGCGGGGTCCTACGAGCAGTACTTC.

The chain carries TRBV4-1 and TRBJ1-4; D is perhaps TRBD1 (5 bases). Germline lookup yields CDR1 MGHRA and CDR2 YSYEKL. The CDR3 is made up of 17 amino acids. Trimming removed 5 bases at V and 0 bases at J, with 16 bases between. In DNA form, the CDR3 reads TGCGCCAGCAGCACGGGGGAGGGCCCTGCAACTAATGAAAAACTGTTTTTT. Translating gives CASSTGEGPATNEKLFF.

The V gene is TRBV28, the J gene TRBJ1-6; D might be TRBD1 (5 bases). V was pared by 6 bases and J by 4 bases, with 13 bases between. CDR1 is MDHEN, CDR2 SYDVKM, per germline. The CDR3 contains 15 residues. The CDR3, as DNA: TGTGCCAGCAGCTTTTCCGGGGGTTATAATTCACCCCTCCACTTT. The encoded protein is CASSFSGGYNSPLHF.

The chain links TRBV28 to TRBJ2-5, with TRBD2 as a possible D gene (6 bases). The V gene's germline CDR1 is MDHEN and CDR2 SYDVKM. Deletions cut 2 bases from V and 4 bases from J, with 11 bases between. The CDR3 length is 14 residues. This chain's CDR3 is CASSLHGEVETQYF. CDR3 in DNA: TGTGCCAGCAGTTTACACGGGGAGGTAGAGACCCAGTACTTC. The full variable domain, its missing parts supplied by reference TRBV28 and TRBJ2-5, is DVKVTQSSRYLVKRTGEKVFLECVQDMDHENMFWYRQDPGLGLRLIYFSYDVKMKEKGDIPEGYSVSREKKERFSLILESASTNQTSMYLCASSLHGEVETQYFGPGTRLLVL.

The chain employs TRBV25-1 and TRBJ2-1, with 8 positions matching TRBD1. The V and J ends lost 2 bases and 7 bases, in that order; junction bases with no gene match: 10. Germline assignment: CDR1 MGHDK and CDR2 SYGVNS. This CDR3 region has 16 residues. CDR3 coding DNA: TGTGCCAGCAGTGAAAGGAACCTCAGGGGGCGGAATGAGCAGTTCTTC. This gives the protein CASSERNLRGRNEQFF. The entire variable domain, with the rest obtained from reference TRBV25-1 and TRBJ2-1, is as follows: EADIYQTPRYLVIGTGKKITLECSQTMGHDKMYWYQQDPGMELHLIHYSYGVNSTEKGDLSSESTVSRIRTEHFPLTLESARPSHTSQYLCASSERNLRGRNEQFFGPGTRLTVL.

The CDR3 region is CASSILAADTQYF. The CDR3 DNA follows: TGTGCCAGCAGTATTCTAGCAGCCGATACGCAGTATTTT. The rearrangement links TRBV6-4 to TRBJ2-3; D may be TRBD2 (5 bases). From germline, CDR1 is MRHNA and CDR2 SNTAGT. The CDR3 contains 13 residues. The germline V and J ends were trimmed by 5 bases and 6 bases, with 12 bases remaining between them.

The chain links TRBV11-2 to TRBJ2-3; TRBD1 agrees at 8 bases. J gave up 4 bases and V 10 bases, and 10 bases lay outside the gene matches. The CDR3 totals 14 residues. Germline V lookup: CDR1 SGHAT, CDR2 FQNNGV. The CDR3 loop reads CATADRVGADTQYF. The CDR3 DNA reads as TGTGCCACCGCGGACAGGGTGGGCGCAGATACGCAGTATTTT.

The rearrangement links TRBV21-1 to TRBJ2-3; the table assigns TRBD2, which was not confirmed against the DNA. TRBV21-1 is a recognized pseudogene. This CDR3 is 24 amino acids long. The CDR3 sequence is CASSKKGLAGILGRLAGRQDTQYF. The CDR3 DNA follows: TGTGCCAGCAGCAAAAAAGGACTTGCAGGAATCCTGGGGAGACTAGCGGGGAGGCAAGATACGCAGTATTTT.

The chain is built from TRBV2 and TRBJ2-4; 8 nucleotides line up with TRBD2. The CDR3 runs to 14 residues. Germline-derived CDR1 and CDR2 are SNHLY and FYNNEI. J lost 7 bases, V lost 6 bases, and 8 bases had no gene match. DNA of the CDR3: TGTGCCAGCAGGATCGGGAGGGCCTTGAACATTCAGTACTTC. It translates to CASRIGRALNIQYF.

This sequence joins TRBV9 and TRBJ1-3; D is possibly TRBD1 (6 bases). The CDR3 has 16 residues. Per the germline V gene, CDR1 is SGDLS and CDR2 is YYNGEE. Trimming removed 0 bases at V and 0 bases at J, with 10 bases between. The CDR3 loop reads CASSVDPGASGNTIYF. CDR3 nucleotide sequence: TGTGCCAGCAGCGTAGACCCAGGGGCCTCTGGAAACACCATATATTTT.

The chain carries TRBV7-2 and TRBJ2-3, with 7 bases that match TRBD1. Unmatched junction bases numbered 4, after V lost 5 bases and J lost 2 bases. Looked up from germline, CDR1 is SGHTA and CDR2 is FQGNSA. This CDR3 comprises 14 residues. As DNA, the CDR3 is TGTGCCAGCAGCCCAGGGACAGCCACAGATACGCAGTATTTT. This sequence encodes CASSPGTATDTQYF.

J is TRBJ1-6 and V is TRBV5-1; TRBD1 agrees at 8 bases. The CDR3 has 15 amino acids. V lost 3 bases and J lost 8; bases outside the gene matches: 7. Germline-derived CDR1 and CDR2 are SGHRS and YFSETQ. CDR3 amino acids: CASSSDRATHSPLHF. For the CDR3, the DNA is TGCGCCAGCAGCTCGGACAGGGCCACTCATTCACCCCTCCACTTT.

This clone appeared a few times. The chain combines TRBV19 with TRBJ2-3, with D possibly matching TRBD1 (5 bases). Per the germline V gene, CDR1 is LNHDA and CDR2 is SQIVND (reference sequence). CDR3 length: 16 amino acids. V was trimmed by 0 bases and J by 1 base, leaving 11 bases between them. The CDR3 reads CASSIEAGIRTDTQYF. In nucleotides, the CDR3 is TGTGCCAGTAGTATAGAGGCAGGGATTCGCACAGATACGCAGTATTTT.

V and J are TRBV10-3 and TRBJ1-6; D is unclear. The CDR3 has 16 residues. Germline CDR1 and CDR2: ENHRY and SYGVKD. The V gene lost 0 bases and the J gene lost 5 bases, with 11 bases spanning the gap. In DNA form, the CDR3 reads TGTGCCATCAGTGAGTCGGCTTGGCAAGATAATTCACCCCTCCACTTT. Protein product: CAISESAWQDNSPLHF.

V gene TRBV3-1 (or the pseudogene TRBV3-2) combines with J gene TRBJ2-5, with a tentative D call TRBD2 (5 bases). V lost 0 bases and J 2 bases, leaving 13 bases between the germline ends. CDR1 is LGHDT, CDR2 YNNKEL, per germline (reference sequence). The CDR3 spans 16 residues. The CDR3 reads CASSQDFQRLQETQYF. The CDR3 coding sequence is TGTGCCAGCAGCCAAGATTTCCAAAGACTACAAGAGACCCAGTACTTC.

The genes are TRBV18 and TRBJ1-6; D ambiguous. V shed 2 bases and J shed 6 bases, with 5 bases lying between them. The CDR3 is 13 amino acids. Germline V gene lookup returns CDR1 KGHSH and CDR2 LQKENI. The CDR3 coding sequence is TGTGCCAGCTCACCAAACGGTAATTCACCCCTCCACTTT. Translated: CASSPNGNSPLHF.

The CDR3 sequence is CASSLLGGRQFF. The CDR3 DNA reads as TGCGCCAGCAGCTTGTTGGGTGGGCGGCAGTTCTTC. V usage is TRBV5-1 and J usage is TRBJ2-1; D remains unclear. The V and J ends lost 1 base and 12 bases respectively, with 11 bases between them. The length of the CDR3 is 12 residues. The germline V gene encodes CDR1 SGHRS and CDR2 YFSETQ.